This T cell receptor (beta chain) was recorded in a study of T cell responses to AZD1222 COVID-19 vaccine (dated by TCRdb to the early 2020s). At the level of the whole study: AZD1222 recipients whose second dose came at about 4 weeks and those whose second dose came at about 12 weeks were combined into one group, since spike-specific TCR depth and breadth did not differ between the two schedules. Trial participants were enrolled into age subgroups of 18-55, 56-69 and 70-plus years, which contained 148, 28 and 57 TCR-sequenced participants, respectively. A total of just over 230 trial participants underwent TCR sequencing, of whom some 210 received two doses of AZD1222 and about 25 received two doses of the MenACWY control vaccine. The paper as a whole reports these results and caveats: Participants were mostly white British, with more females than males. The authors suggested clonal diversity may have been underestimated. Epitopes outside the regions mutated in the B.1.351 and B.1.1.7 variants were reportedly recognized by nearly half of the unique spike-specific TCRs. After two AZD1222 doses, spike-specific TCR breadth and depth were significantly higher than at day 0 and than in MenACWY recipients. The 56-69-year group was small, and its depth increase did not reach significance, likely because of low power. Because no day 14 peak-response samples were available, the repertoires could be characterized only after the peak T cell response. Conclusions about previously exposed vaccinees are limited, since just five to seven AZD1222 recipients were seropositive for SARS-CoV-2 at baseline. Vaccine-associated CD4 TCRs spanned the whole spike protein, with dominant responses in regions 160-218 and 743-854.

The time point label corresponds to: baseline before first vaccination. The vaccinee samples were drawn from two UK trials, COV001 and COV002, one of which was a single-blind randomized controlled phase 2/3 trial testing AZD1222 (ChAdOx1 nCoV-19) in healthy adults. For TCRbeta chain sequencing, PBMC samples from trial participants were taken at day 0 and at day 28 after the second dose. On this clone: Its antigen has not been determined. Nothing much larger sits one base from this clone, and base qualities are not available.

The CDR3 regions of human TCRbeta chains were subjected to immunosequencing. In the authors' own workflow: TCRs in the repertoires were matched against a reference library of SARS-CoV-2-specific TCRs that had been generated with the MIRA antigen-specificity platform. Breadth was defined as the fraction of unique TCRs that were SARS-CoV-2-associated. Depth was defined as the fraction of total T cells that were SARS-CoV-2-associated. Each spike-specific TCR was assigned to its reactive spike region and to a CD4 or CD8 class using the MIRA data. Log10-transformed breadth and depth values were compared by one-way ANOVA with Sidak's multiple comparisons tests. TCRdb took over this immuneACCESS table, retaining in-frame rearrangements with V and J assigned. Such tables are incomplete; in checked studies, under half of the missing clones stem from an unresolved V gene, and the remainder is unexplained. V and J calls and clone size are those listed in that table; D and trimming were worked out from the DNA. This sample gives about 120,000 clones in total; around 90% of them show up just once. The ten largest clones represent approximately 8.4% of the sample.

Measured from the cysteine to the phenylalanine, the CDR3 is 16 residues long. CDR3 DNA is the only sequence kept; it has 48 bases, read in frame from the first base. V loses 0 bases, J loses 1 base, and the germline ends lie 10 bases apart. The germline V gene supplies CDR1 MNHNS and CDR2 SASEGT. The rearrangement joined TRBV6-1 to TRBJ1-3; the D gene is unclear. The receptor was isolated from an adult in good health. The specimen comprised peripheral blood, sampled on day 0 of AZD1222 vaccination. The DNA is TGTGCCAGCAGTGAAGCGTTGGGTAGATCTGGAAACACCATATATTTT. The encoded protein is CASSEALGRSGNTIYF.